This T cell receptor (beta chain) was identified in a study of spatial heterogeneity in lung cancer. The overall study: Detection consistently yielded more beta chains than alpha chains.

TCRdb reprocessed the 5' RACE reads via MiXCR and lists one record per CDR3 protein. This table holds about 90,000 distinct CDR3 sequences, approximately 8.2% found once. V was shortened by 0 bases and J by 8 bases, with 7 bases between the two germline ends. The CDR3 loop spans 13 amino acids. Germline assignment: CDR1 MNHEY and CDR2 SMNVEV (reference sequence). The time point here: sample taken at primary tumor resection. Unsorted tumor, nontumor lung tissue or cryopreserved PBMC supplied the whole RNA. A total of 72 untreated early-stage non-small cell lung cancer patients served as donors. This clonotype came up a few times.

This specimen was PBMCs, taken at surgery. This TCR was sampled from a male donor with early-stage non-small cell lung cancer. The chain couples TRBV27 to TRBJ2-2; D unclear. This CDR3 is CASSLSLFGELFF. The CDR3 bases are TGTGCCAGCAGTTTATCCTTGTTTGGGGAGCTGTTTTTT.